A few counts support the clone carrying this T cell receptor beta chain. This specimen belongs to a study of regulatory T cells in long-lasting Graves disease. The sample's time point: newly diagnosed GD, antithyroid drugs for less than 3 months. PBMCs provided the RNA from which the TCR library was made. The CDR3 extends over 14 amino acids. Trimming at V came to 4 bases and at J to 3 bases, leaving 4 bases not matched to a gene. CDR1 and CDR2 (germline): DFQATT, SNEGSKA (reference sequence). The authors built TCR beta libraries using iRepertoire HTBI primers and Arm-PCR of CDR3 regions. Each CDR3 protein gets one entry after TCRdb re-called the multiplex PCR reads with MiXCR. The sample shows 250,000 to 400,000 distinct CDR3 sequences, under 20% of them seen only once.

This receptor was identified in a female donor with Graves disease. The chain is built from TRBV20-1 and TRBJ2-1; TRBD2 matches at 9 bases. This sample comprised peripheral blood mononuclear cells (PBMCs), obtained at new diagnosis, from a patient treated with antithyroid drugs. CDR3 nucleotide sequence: TGCAGTGCTAAACGACTAGCGGTCTACAATGAGCAGTTCTTC. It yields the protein CSAKRLAVYNEQFF.